The 30 T cell receptor beta chains listed next were all sequenced from one sample in a study of T cell responses to AZD1222 COVID-19 vaccine. The repertoire was sequenced with immunoSEQ multiplex PCR; TCRdb's copy has only in-frame clones and lacks some. The data hold around 80,000 clones, with 92% observed a single time. The sample was peripheral blood, taken 28 days after the second AZD1222 dose. These receptors were obtained from an adult who received the AZD1222 COVID-19 vaccine.

This chain joins TRBV5-6 and TRBJ2-1; the match to TRBD2 covers 11 bases. Germline-derived CDR1 and CDR2 are SGHDT and YYEEEE. The length of the CDR3 is 17 residues. V gave up 1 base and J gave up 2 bases; unmatched junction bases: 5. The CDR3 here is CASSLRTSGSAYNEQFF. CDR3 bases: TGTGCCAGCAGCTTGAGAACTAGCGGGAGTGCCTACAATGAGCAGTTCTTC.

The chain employs TRBV6-6 and TRBJ2-6; 9 bases map to TRBD1. The CDR3 is 20 amino acids. Per the germline V gene, CDR1 is MNHNY and CDR2 is SVGAGI (reference sequence). The trim removed 5 bases at V and 0 bases at J, leaving 14 bases unmatched. CDR3 bases: TGTGCCAGCAGTCGATCAACAGGGGGCATCGGGTTCTCTGGGGCCAACGTCCTGACTTTC. It specifies CASSRSTGGIGFSGANVLTF.

The chain joins TRBV4-2 to TRBJ2-5; TRBD2 is a possible D gene (6 bases). CDR1 and CDR2 (germline): LGHNA, YNFKEQ. The CDR3 runs 17 residues. V was pared by 4 bases and J by 5 bases, with 23 bases between. The CDR3 DNA reads TGTGCCAGCAGCCCGGCGGGACGGAACCCGATATGGGAGACCCAGTACTTC. It yields the protein CASSPAGRNPIWETQYF.

There are a few counts of this clone. J is TRBJ2-3 and V is TRBV29-1; D remains ambiguous. Germline-derived CDR1 and CDR2 are SQVTM and ANQGSEA. Trimming took 8 bases from V and 5 from J, leaving 14 bases between them. The CDR3 is 12 residues long. The CDR3 DNA follows: TGCAGCTTGGAGACTTTTGGAGATACGCAGTATTTT. Residues: CSLETFGDTQYF.

V usage is TRBV11-2 and J usage is TRBJ2-3; 9 nucleotides agree with TRBD2. Germline values: CDR1 SGHAT, CDR2 FQNNGV. CDR3 length equals 14 residues. With V trimmed by 8 bases and J by 3 bases, 6 bases remained unmatched. CDR3 loop: CASCPSGRTDTQYF. CDR3 DNA: TGTGCCAGCTGCCCCAGCGGGAGGACAGATACGCAGTATTTT.

This chain uses TRBV9 with TRBJ1-2; 7 positions match TRBD1. CDR1 is SGDLS, CDR2 YYNGEE, per germline. This CDR3 comprises 15 residues. J was trimmed by 4 bases and V by 0 bases; bases with no gene match: 6. The DNA for the CDR3 is TGTGCCAGCAGCGTAGGAGGGGACAGAAGCTATGGCTACACCTTC. This encodes CASSVGGDRSYGYTF.

The chain couples TRBV6-2 or TRBV6-3 to TRBJ1-1; TRBD1 aligns across 8 bases. CDR1 and CDR2 (germline): MNHEY, SVGEGT. The CDR3 has 16 residues. The trim removed 3 bases at V and 10 bases at J, leaving 16 bases unmatched. The DNA for the CDR3 is TGTGCCAGCAGTTATCTTGGGTCCGGGACAGGACCCTTAGCTTTCTTT. Translating gives CASSYLGSGTGPLAFF.

V is TRBV5-3 and J is TRBJ1-1; 8 bases line up with TRBD1. TRBV5-3 is treated as an ORF (open reading frame) with a function not yet certain. J was trimmed by 5 bases and V by 3 bases; bases with no gene match: 9. CDR3 length: 15 residues. The CDR3 coding sequence is TGTGCCAGAAGCTGGGGCCAGGGGGCGAAAACTGAAGCTTTCTTT. Amino acid sequence: CARSWGQGAKTEAFF.

The chain links TRBV4-3 to TRBJ1-5, with D perhaps TRBD1 (5 bases). Germline lookup yields CDR1 LGHNA and CDR2 YSLEER. The length of the CDR3 is 15 residues. Trimming took 0 bases from V and 1 from J, leaving 7 bases between them. In DNA, the CDR3 is TGCGCCAGCAGCCAAGACGGGGACAGCAATCAGCCCCAGCATTTT. Residues: CASSQDGDSNQPQHF.

There are a few counts of this clone. The chain couples TRBV4-1 to TRBJ2-7; a possible D gene is TRBD2 (6 bases). Germline CDR1 reads MGHRA; CDR2 reads YSYEKL. Trimming removed 0 bases from V and 3 bases from J, with 9 bases in between. CDR3 size: 14 residues. The CDR3: CASSQEVADYEQYF. The DNA of the CDR3 is TGCGCCAGCAGCCAAGAAGTAGCGGACTACGAGCAGTACTTC.

The chain uses TRBV13 and TRBJ2-3; D not certain. CDR3 length: 13 amino acids. Germline CDR1 and CDR2: PRHDT and FYEKMQ (reference sequence). Trimming cost V 5 bases and J 3 bases, with 9 bases left between them. CDR3 residues: CASSTGVTDTQYF. DNA of the CDR3: TGTGCCAGCAGCACCGGCGTGACAGATACGCAGTATTTT.

The rearrangement links TRBV6-4 to TRBJ2-7; D unclear. CDR1 and CDR2 from the germline V gene are MRHNA and SNTAGT. V was trimmed by 5 bases and J by 6 bases, leaving 14 bases between them. The CDR3 is 13 amino acids. CDR3 bases: TGTGCCAGCAGTCCCCGTGTGGGTGGCGAGCAGTACTTC. This gives the protein CASSPRVGGEQYF.

The rearrangement uses TRBV4-2 and TRBJ1-2; TRBD1 agrees at 10 bases. CDR3 size: 16 residues. The junction had 3 bases not matched to a gene; V was cut back by 0 bases and J by 2 bases. The germline CDR1 and CDR2 sequences are LGHNA and YNFKEQ. This CDR3 is CASSQDWDRGNYGYTF. CDR3 DNA: TGTGCCAGCAGCCAAGATTGGGACAGGGGCAACTATGGCTACACCTTC.

CDR3 sequence (DNA): TGTGCCAGCACCGGACAGGGAGCTTATGGCTACACCTTC. This translates into CASTGQGAYGYTF. This sequence joins TRBV18 and TRBJ1-2; 8 nucleotides match TRBD1. V lost 8 bases and J lost 5; bases outside the gene matches: 7. CDR3 size: 13 residues. Germline V CDR1 and CDR2: KGHSH, LQKENI.

The V and J genes are TRBV6-5 and TRBJ2-2, with D possibly called TRBD1 or TRBD2 (6 bases each). Germline V lookup: CDR1 MNHEY, CDR2 SVGAGI. This CDR3 region has 14 residues. Trimming shortened V by 4 bases and J by 6 bases, and 12 bases separated the two germline ends. The CDR3 spells CASSLKGGSGELFF. CDR3 DNA sequence: TGTGCCAGCAGTTTAAAGGGGGGTTCCGGGGAGCTGTTTTTT.

The table lists this clone with a few counts. The gene calls are TRBV6-2 or TRBV6-3 and TRBJ2-2; 13 nucleotides line up with TRBD2. Germline CDR1 MNHEY, CDR2 SVGEGT. This CDR3 contains 16 residues. The V gene end was trimmed by 5 bases and the J gene end by 7 bases; junction bases not matched to a gene: 7. The CDR3 loop is CASSLPRTSGSGELFF. CDR3 DNA: TGTGCCAGCAGTCTACCCCGGACTAGCGGGAGCGGGGAGCTGTTTTTT.

This chain uses TRBV4-1 with TRBJ1-5, with no clear D. This CDR3 spans 17 amino acids. V was shortened by 1 base and J by 2 bases, with 15 bases between the two germline ends. Germline assignment: CDR1 MGHRA and CDR2 YSYEKL. The CDR3 DNA follows: TGCGCCAGCAGCCAAGTTCCCTTTGTGGTGGGCAATCAGCCCCAGCATTTT. Residues: CASSQVPFVVGNQPQHF.

The rearrangement uses TRBV7-8 and TRBJ2-7; TRBD1 matches 8 bases. The CDR3 is 15 amino acids. V shed 5 bases, J shed 5 bases, and the junction held 11 bases outside the gene matches. Germline CDR1 reads SGHVS; CDR2 reads FQNEAQ. Here the CDR3 reads CASSPPRQGSHEQYF. The CDR3 nucleotides read TGTGCCAGCAGCCCCCCGAGACAGGGGTCCCACGAGCAGTACTTC.

V is TRBV11-2 and J is TRBJ2-7; TRBD2 might be the D (6 bases). The CDR3 extends over 14 amino acids. Germline lookup yields CDR1 SGHAT and CDR2 FQNNGV. Trimming removed 4 bases at V and 2 bases at J, with 12 bases between. DNA of the CDR3: TGTGCCAGCAGCTCGGGGGAGGCCACCTACGAGCAGTACTTC. This encodes CASSSGEATYEQYF.

The gene calls are TRBV5-1 and TRBJ2-2; tentatively, D is TRBD1 or TRBD2 (5 bases each). The germline gives CDR1 SGHRS, CDR2 YFSETQ. This CDR3 has 16 amino acids. Trimming removed 0 bases from V and 7 bases from J, with 16 bases in between. The CDR3 DNA reads as TGCGCCAGCAGCTTGGCCGGGGCAGGCAGGAACGGGGAGCTGTTTTTT. This codes for CASSLAGAGRNGELFF. Together with reference TRBV5-1 and TRBJ2-2, the CDR3 gives the full variable domain: KAGVTQTPRYLIKTRGQQVTLSCSPISGHRSVSWYQQTPGQGLQFLFEYFSETQRNKGNFPGRFSGRQFSNSRSEMNVSTLELGDSALYLCASSLAGAGRNGELFFGEGSRLTVL.

This clone was observed once. V usage is TRBV5-1 and J usage is TRBJ2-3; 8 bases agree with TRBD2. Germline V gene data show CDR1 as SGHRS and CDR2 as YFSETQ. V lost 4 bases and J lost 4; bases outside the gene matches: 14. CDR3 length: 17 residues. The CDR3 here is CASSRDDSGKVADTQYF. CDR3 bases: TGCGCCAGCAGCCGAGATGATAGCGGGAAAGTAGCAGATACGCAGTATTTT.

The chain combines TRBV30 with TRBJ2-1; no firm D call. Germline V CDR1 and CDR2: GTSNPN, SVGIG (reference sequence). There are 11 residues in the CDR3. Trimming removed 4 bases from V and 10 bases from J, with 11 bases in between. CDR3 sequence (DNA): TGTGCCTGGACATTAGCTTCCGAGCAGTTCTTC. This codes for CAWTLASEQFF.

V is TRBV3-1 (or the pseudogene TRBV3-2) and J is TRBJ2-1; TRBD1 matches 7 bases. J lost 6 bases, V lost 4 bases, and 3 bases had no gene match. The CDR3 sequence is 13 residues long. Germline CDR1 is LGHDT and CDR2 is YNNKEL (reference sequence). The CDR3 DNA sequence: TGTGCCAGCAGCCTACAGGGGACCAATGAGCAGTTCTTC. This translates into CASSLQGTNEQFF.

This clone was seen more than once but under ten times. The chain couples TRBV6-5 to TRBJ1-2; maybe TRBD1 (6 bases). The V and J ends lost 5 bases and 8 bases respectively, with 15 bases between them. This CDR3 spans 13 amino acids. CDR1 is MNHEY, CDR2 SVGAGI, per germline. Here the CDR3 reads CASSPGQLGGYTF. CDR3 nucleotides: TGTGCCAGCAGTCCCGGACAGCTTGGAGGCTACACCTTC.

The genes are TRBV18 and TRBJ1-2; the D gene is possibly TRBD1 (6 bases). The CDR3 runs to 12 residues. Per the germline V gene, CDR1 is KGHSH and CDR2 is LQKENI. V lost 6 bases, J lost 5 bases, and 10 bases lay in between. The CDR3 here is CASSSRGYGYTF. The CDR3 nucleotides are TGTGCCAGCTCGTCCAGGGGTTATGGCTACACCTTC.

The rearrangement links TRBV5-1 to TRBJ1-1; no clear D. This CDR3 spans 14 amino acids. Germline loops: CDR1 SGHRS, CDR2 YFSETQ. Trimming cost V 7 bases and J 0 bases, with 13 bases left between them. CDR3 sequence: CASGILGLNTEAFF. CDR3 bases: TGCGCCAGCGGCATCCTGGGGTTGAACACTGAAGCTTTCTTT.

The rearrangement links TRBV7-9 to TRBJ2-1; 13 bases align to TRBD2. The V and J ends lost 3 bases and 0 bases, in that order; junction bases with no gene match: 8. The CDR3 covers 19 residues. CDR1 is SEHNR, CDR2 FQNEAQ, per germline (reference sequence). The CDR3 DNA is TGTGCCAGCAGCTTTAAACTAGCGGGAGGGCAGAGCTCCTACAATGAGCAGTTCTTC. Translating gives CASSFKLAGGQSSYNEQFF.

This chain uses TRBV19 with TRBJ1-5; D unresolved. Trimming removed 1 base at V and 4 bases at J, with 5 bases between. CDR3 length: 13 amino acids. The germline CDR1 and CDR2 sequences are LNHDA and SQIVND (reference sequence). The DNA of the CDR3 is TGTGCCAGTAGTATAGCCGGAAATCAGCCCCAGCATTTT. Protein sequence: CASSIAGNQPQHF.

The gene calls are TRBV10-3 and TRBJ2-1, with D possibly TRBD1 on 6 matching bases. Per germline, CDR1 ENHRY and CDR2 SYGVKD. V was pared by 10 bases and J by 5 bases, with 18 bases between. The CDR3 is 14 amino acids. The CDR3 region is CATGDTAGNNEQFF. CDR3 coding DNA: TGTGCCACCGGGGACACCGCAGGGAACAATGAGCAGTTCTTC.

The chain carries TRBV7-8 and TRBJ2-7; tentatively, D is TRBD2 (5 bases). The CDR3 contains 15 residues. V lost 5 bases to trimming and J lost 3 bases, with 17 bases between them. CDR1 and CDR2 from the germline V gene are SGHVS and FQNEAQ. Here the CDR3 DNA reads TGTGCCAGCAGCCCCAACCGCGGAGGCATCTACGAGCAGTACTTC. This gives the protein CASSPNRGGIYEQYF.